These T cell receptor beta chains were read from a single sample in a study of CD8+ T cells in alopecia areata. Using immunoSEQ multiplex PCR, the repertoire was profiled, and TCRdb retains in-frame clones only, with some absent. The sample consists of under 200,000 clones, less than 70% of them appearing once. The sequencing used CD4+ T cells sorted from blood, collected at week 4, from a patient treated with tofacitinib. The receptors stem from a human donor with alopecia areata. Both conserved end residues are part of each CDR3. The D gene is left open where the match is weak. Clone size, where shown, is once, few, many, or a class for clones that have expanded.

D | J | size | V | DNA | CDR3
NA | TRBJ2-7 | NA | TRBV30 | TGTGCCTGGAGTCGGGTGAGGGGTAGCGTCAGGTACGAGCAGTACTTC | CAWSRVRGSVRYEQYF
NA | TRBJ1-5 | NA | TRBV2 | TGTGCCAGCAGGCAGGGAGCCGGCCAGCCCCAGCATTTT | CASRQGAGQPQHF
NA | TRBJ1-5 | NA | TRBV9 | TGTGCCAGCAGCCCACGACCCCTCGATCAGCCCCAGCATTTT | CASSPRPLDQPQHF
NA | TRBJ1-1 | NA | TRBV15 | TGTGCCACCAGCAGTCCCAGGACTGAAGCTTTCTTT | CATSSPRTEAFF
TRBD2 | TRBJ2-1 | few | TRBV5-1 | TGCGCCAGCAGCTCGCGCCCACTAGCGGGGGAAAACTCCTACAATGAGCAGTTCTTC | CASSSRPLAGENSYNEQFF
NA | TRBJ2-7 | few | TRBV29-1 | TGCAGCGCTGTACAAGGAGGAGGACCCGAGCAGTACTTC | CSAVQGGGPEQYF
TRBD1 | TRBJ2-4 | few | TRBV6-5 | TGTGCCAGCAGGACAGGGGGGACAAACATTCAGTACTTC | CASRTGGTNIQYF
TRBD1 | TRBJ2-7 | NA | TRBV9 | TGTGCCAGCAGCGCTGGACAGGGGTGGTTCGAGCAGTACTTC | CASSAGQGWFEQYF
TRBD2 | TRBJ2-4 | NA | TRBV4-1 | TGCGCCAGCAGCCAAGGACTAGCGGGGGGAGCCAAAAACATTCAGTACTTC | CASSQGLAGGAKNIQYF
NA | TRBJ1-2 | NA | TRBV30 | TGTGCCTGGAGTCACGGCAGAAACTATGGCTACACCTTC | CAWSHGRNYGYTF
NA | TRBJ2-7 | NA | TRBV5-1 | TGCGCCAGCAGCCTAGCGAGGGACGCTGGATCCGAGCAGTACTTC | CASSLARDAGSEQYF
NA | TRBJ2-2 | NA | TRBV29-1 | TGCAGCGTCGATCCGGGGAGAGAGGGCGGGGAGCTGTTTTTT | CSVDPGREGGELFF
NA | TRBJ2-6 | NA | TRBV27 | TGTGCCAGCAGGAGGGACCAAAGAAAGCCTGGGGCCAACGTCCTGACTTTC | CASRRDQRKPGANVLTF
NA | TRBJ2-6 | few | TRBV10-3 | TGTGCCATCAGTGAGGTTTCTGGGGCCAACGTCCTGACTTTC | CAISEVSGANVLTF
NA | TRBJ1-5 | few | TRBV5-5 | TGTGCCAGCAGCCCGGAGGGACTTTGGAATCAGCCCCAGCATTTT | CASSPEGLWNQPQHF
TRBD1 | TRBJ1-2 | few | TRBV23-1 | TGCGCCAGCAGTCACCTCGACAGGGGTAAAGGCTACACCTTC | CASSHLDRGKGYTF
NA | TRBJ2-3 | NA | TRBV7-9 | TGTGCCACCCCGCGGGGATGGACAGATACGCAGTATTTT | CATPRGWTDTQYF
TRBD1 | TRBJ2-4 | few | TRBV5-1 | TGCGCCAGCAGCTTGAGATCAGGGACAGGAGGGAACATTCAGTACTTC | CASSLRSGTGGNIQYF
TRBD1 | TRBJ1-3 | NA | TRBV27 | TGTGCCAGCAGTTTAACGGGACAGGGAAACACCATATATTTT | CASSLTGQGNTIYF
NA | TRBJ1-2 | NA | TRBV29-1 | TGCAGCGCCACGGAGGCTAACTATGGCTACACCTTC | CSATEANYGYTF
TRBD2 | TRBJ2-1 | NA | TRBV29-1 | TGCAGCGTGGGGGCAGCGGGGGACACCAATGAGCAGTTCTTC | CSVGAAGDTNEQFF
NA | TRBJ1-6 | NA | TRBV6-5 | TGTGCCAGCAGTTTTCCAGGAGGGCTGGATAATTCACCCCTCCACTTT | CASSFPGGLDNSPLHF
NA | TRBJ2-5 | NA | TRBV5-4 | TGTGCCAGCAGCTCCGTCGGGAAAGAGACCCAGTACTTC | CASSSVGKETQYF